One and the same sample provided the 27 T cell receptor beta chains below, sequenced in a study of graft-versus-host responses after intestinal transplantation (TCRdb year 2021). Antigen specificity for these receptors is unknown. The library was made by the immunoSEQ multiplex PCR assay. TCRdb carries this immuneACCESS record with in-frame sequences only. Its versions omit some clonotypes, under half of them owing to an unresolved V gene in the studies checked, with the rest unexplained. The sample table holds roughly 70,000 clones, of which about 87% were seen once. The ten largest account for approximately 0.39% of the sample. Read against the paper, the sample's time point label means: cells obtained before transplantation from donor or recipient. The sample consisted of unstimulated CD4+ T cells sorted from spleen or lymph node cells, taken before transplant. Receptors were obtained from a human donor who was the organ donor for an intestinal transplant.

This sequence joins TRBV30 and TRBJ2-3; TRBD2 matches 10 bases. The V gene's germline CDR1 is GTSNPN and CDR2 SVGIG (reference sequence). CDR3 length: 16 residues. Trimming cost V 1 base and J 2 bases; bases outside gene matches: 6. CDR3 sequence (DNA): TGTGCCTGGAGTGCCGAACTAGCGGGGTACACAGATACGCAGTATTTT. It encodes CAWSAELAGYTDTQYF.

The V and J genes are TRBV19 and TRBJ1-6; 7 bases line up with TRBD1. The germline gives CDR1 LNHDA, CDR2 SQIVND (reference sequence). Trimming cost V 6 bases and J 8 bases; bases outside gene matches: 10. This CDR3 comprises 15 residues. The CDR3 DNA follows: TGTGCCAGTAGGATCTTGACAGGGTCTCATTCACCCCTCCACTTT. Protein product: CASRILTGSHSPLHF.

This chain joins TRBV5-1 and TRBJ1-2, with D possibly TRBD1 on 5 matching bases. V was pared by 4 bases and J by 6 bases, with 19 bases between. The CDR3 totals 15 residues. Germline CDR1 reads SGHRS; CDR2 reads YFSETQ. The CDR3 coding sequence is TGCGCCAGCAGCCGGTCAGGGAAAATAATCGATGGCTACACCTTC. Translating gives CASSRSGKIIDGYTF.

The chain joins TRBV5-4 to TRBJ2-2; D is undetermined. V was clipped by 2 bases and J by 4 bases, with 12 bases between them. Germline values: CDR1 SGHNT, CDR2 YYREEE (reference sequence). The CDR3 length is 15 residues. CDR3 in DNA: TGTGCCAGCAGCTTAGCTCAGCGCGGCACCGGGGAGCTGTTTTTT. Translation: CASSLAQRGTGELFF. The variable domain in full, completed from reference TRBV5-4 and TRBJ2-2, reads ETGVTQSPTHLIKTRGQQVTLRCSSQSGHNTVSWYQQALGQGPQFIFQYYREEENGRGNFPPRFSGLQFPNYSSELNVNALELDDSALYLCASSLAQRGTGELFFGEGSRLTVL.

The chain carries TRBV6-1 and TRBJ1-5; D perhaps matches TRBD1 (5 bases). V shed 2 bases and J shed 0 bases, with 17 bases lying between them. CDR3 length: 18 residues. Per germline, CDR1 MNHNS and CDR2 SASEGT. CDR3 nucleotides: TGTGCCAGCAGTGAATGGGCAGGGCGGGGGTATAGCAATCAGCCCCAGCATTTT. Its protein product is CASSEWAGRGYSNQPQHF.

The J gene is TRBJ2-3, the V gene TRBV4-3; 8 bases fit TRBD2. The CDR3 spans 15 residues. Germline trimming cut 1 base from V and 5 bases from J; bases unmatched to any gene: 5. Germline lookup yields CDR1 LGHNA and CDR2 YSLEER. CDR3 in DNA: TGCGCCAGCAGCCAAGTAGGTAGCGGGGTAGATACGCAGTATTTT. Translated: CASSQVGSGVDTQYF.

The chain has TRBV5-4 and TRBJ2-5; perhaps TRBD1 as D (5 bases). Trimming stripped 0 bases from V and 1 base from J, with 10 bases between. CDR3 length: 15 residues. Germline V lookup: CDR1 SGHNT, CDR2 YYREEE (reference sequence). CDR3 nucleotide sequence: TGTGCCAGCAGCTTGGGTGGGGCTAGCCAAGAGACCCAGTACTTC. It encodes CASSLGGASQETQYF.

The CDR3 region is CASGLGGAGYEQYV. Here the CDR3 DNA reads TGTGCCAGCGGCCTGGGGGGGGCGGGCTACGAGCAGTACGTC. The chain combines TRBV6-1 with TRBJ2-7, with D maybe TRBD2 (7 bases). V lost 8 bases, J lost 3 bases, and 17 bases lay in between. CDR1 MNHNS and CDR2 SASEGT come from the germline V gene. The CDR3 sequence is 14 residues long.

The chain joins TRBV6-1 to TRBJ2-1, with 12 bases that match TRBD2. Germline lookup yields CDR1 MNHNS and CDR2 SASEGT. Unmatched junction bases numbered 2, after V lost 5 bases and J lost 9 bases. There are 13 residues in the CDR3. The CDR3 sequence: CASSQLAGGEQFF. The CDR3, as DNA: TGTGCCAGCAGTCAACTAGCGGGGGGTGAGCAGTTCTTC.

This clone was seen a handful of times. The V and J genes are TRBV5-4 and TRBJ2-1, with 8 bases identical to TRBD2. CDR3 length equals 15 residues. Germline CDR1 SGHNT, CDR2 YYREEE (reference sequence). Trimming at V came to 1 base and at J to 6 bases, leaving 6 bases not matched to a gene. CDR3 protein: CASSLRSGGLNEQFF. CDR3 DNA: TGTGCCAGCAGCTTGAGGTCGGGGGGGCTCAATGAGCAGTTCTTC.

The chain combines TRBV5-4 with TRBJ2-3; D call uncertain. Trimming removed 4 bases at V and 6 bases at J, with 9 bases between. This CDR3 comprises 12 residues. In germline, CDR1 is SGHNT, CDR2 YYREEE (reference sequence). In nucleotides, the CDR3 is TGTGCCAGCAGCGAGGATTGGGATACGCAGTATTTT. As protein: CASSEDWDTQYF. The variable domain in full, with the rest retrieved from reference TRBV5-4 and TRBJ2-3, is ETGVTQSPTHLIKTRGQQVTLRCSSQSGHNTVSWYQQALGQGPQFIFQYYREEENGRGNFPPRFSGLQFPNYSSELNVNALELDDSALYLCASSEDWDTQYFGPGTRLTVL.

The gene calls are TRBV28 and TRBJ1-2; D remains ambiguous. CDR3 size: 13 residues. Germline CDR1 reads MDHEN; CDR2 reads SYDVKM. Between the trimmed V and J ends, which lost 6 bases and 4 bases, there was a span of 12 bases. As DNA, the CDR3 is TGTGCCAGCAGCCCCGTGGCCATCTATGGCTACACCTTC. Amino acid sequence: CASSPVAIYGYTF.

V gene TRBV2 combines with J gene TRBJ1-5; 7 bases are shared with TRBD1. Germline trimming cut 10 bases from V and 5 bases from J; bases unmatched to any gene: 8. The CDR3 is 13 amino acids. Germline V CDR1 and CDR2: SNHLY, FYNNEI. CDR3 sequence: CATTPDRDQPQHF. For the CDR3, the DNA is TGTGCCACTACACCTGACAGGGATCAGCCCCAGCATTTT.

A remark on this clone: The sample contains more than one DNA sequence encoding this CDR3. This chain uses TRBV6-1 with TRBJ2-3, with 8 bases fitting TRBD1. The length of the CDR3 is 16 residues. Germline CDR1 reads MNHNS; CDR2 reads SASEGT. The ends lost 2 bases at V and 0 bases at J; junction bases unmatched: 4. The CDR3 loop is CASSERDRISTDTQYF. The DNA of the CDR3 is TGTGCCAGCAGTGAAAGGGACAGGATAAGCACAGATACGCAGTATTTT.

The J gene is TRBJ2-2, the V gene TRBV2; 10 bases are a match to TRBD2. J lost 6 bases, V lost 2 bases, and 9 bases had no gene match. CDR3 size: 17 residues. Germline loops: CDR1 SNHLY, CDR2 FYNNEI. The CDR3 loop is CASSEFRAGGHAGELFF. CDR3 bases: TGTGCCAGCAGTGAATTTCGAGCGGGGGGGCACGCCGGGGAGCTGTTTTTT.

The chain joins TRBV28 to TRBJ2-7; 7 bases align to TRBD1. J lost 6 bases, V lost 8 bases, and 10 bases had no gene match. The CDR3 runs 13 residues. From germline, CDR1 is MDHEN and CDR2 SYDVKM. The CDR3 DNA follows: TGTGCCAGCTCCGGTGGGCCAGGGGGCGAGCAGTACGTC. Translation: CASSGGPGGEQYV.

Notes on this clone: The sample contains more than one DNA sequence encoding this CDR3. The chain employs TRBV5-6 and TRBJ2-7; D tentatively fits TRBD1 or TRBD2 (6 bases each). The CDR3 contains 16 residues. The germline CDR1 and CDR2 sequences are SGHDT and YYEEEE. The CDR3: CASSLGGSLAAYEQYV. Written as DNA, the CDR3 is TGTGCTAGCAGCTTGGGGGGCAGCCTTGCGGCCTACGAGCAGTACGTC.

Concerning this clone: The junction differs from germline at one of its ends, possibly a read error. This chain uses TRBV2 with TRBJ2-5; TRBD1 matches at 9 bases. Germline CDR1 SNHLY, CDR2 FYNNEI. This CDR3 has 14 residues. The CDR3: CASNEQGAGETQYF. In nucleotides, the CDR3 is TGTGCCAGCAATGAACAGGGGGCCGGAGAGACCCAGTACTTC.

V and J are TRBV9 and TRBJ2-1; 10 nucleotides line up with TRBD2. J lost 8 bases, V lost 0 bases, and 8 bases had no gene match. The CDR3 has 16 amino acids. Per the germline V gene, CDR1 is SGDLS and CDR2 is YYNGEE. The CDR3 reads CASSVGDSGGLDEQFF. The CDR3 coding sequence is TGTGCCAGCAGCGTAGGAGATAGCGGGGGGCTCGATGAGCAGTTCTTC.

The chain carries TRBV30 and TRBJ1-6; 7 nucleotides align to TRBD1. CDR1 and CDR2 from the germline V gene are GTSNPN and SVGIG (reference sequence). The CDR3 sequence is 14 residues long. Germline trimming cut 1 base from V and 7 bases from J; bases unmatched to any gene: 4. The CDR3 sequence: CAWSETGKNSPLHF. The CDR3, as DNA: TGTGCCTGGAGTGAGACAGGGAAGAATTCACCCCTCCACTTT.

V is TRBV13 and J is TRBJ1-3; 7 bases map to TRBD1. In germline, CDR1 is PRHDT, CDR2 FYEKMQ (reference sequence). V lost 5 bases to trimming and J lost 2 bases; unmatched junction nucleotides: 9. The CDR3 spans 16 residues. The CDR3 DNA follows: TGTGCCAGCAGCCTTCGACAGGGTCTAACTGGAAACACCATATATTTT. This gives the protein CASSLRQGLTGNTIYF.

The chain couples TRBV6-5 to TRBJ2-1, with no clear D. Germline assignment: CDR1 MNHEY and CDR2 SVGAGI. The CDR3 consists of 15 residues. Trimming stripped 5 bases from V and 3 bases from J, with 14 bases between. Here the CDR3 reads CASSARWNYYNEQFF. DNA for the CDR3: TGTGCCAGCAGTGCCCGGTGGAACTACTACAATGAGCAGTTCTTC.

For the CDR3, the DNA is TGTGCCAGCAGTGAAAGGGGACAGGAGAAAGAGACCCAGTACTTC. It yields the protein CASSERGQEKETQYF. The genes are TRBV2 and TRBJ2-5; 8 bases line up with TRBD1. Germline CDR1 is SNHLY and CDR2 is FYNNEI. CDR3 length: 15 residues. The J segment lost 3 bases and the V segment lost 2 bases, leaving 5 bases of the junction unmatched.

Of note for this clone: Sequence at one end of the junction differs from germline and may be a read error. The rearrangement uses TRBV25-1 and TRBJ1-1; maybe TRBD1 (6 bases). Looked up from germline, CDR1 is MGHDK and CDR2 is SYGVNS. The CDR3 is 14 residues long. CDR3 sequence (DNA): TGTGCCAGCAGAGAATCAGGGGCAATGACTGAAGCTTTCTTT. This gives the protein CASRESGAMTEAFF.

The chain carries TRBV14 and TRBJ2-1; TRBD1 aligns across 10 bases. The junction had 9 bases not matched to a gene; V was cut back by 4 bases and J by 3 bases. This CDR3 is 17 amino acids long. Germline loops: CDR1 SGHDN, CDR2 FVKESK. The CDR3 DNA sequence: TGTGCCAGCAGCCCTCTTGTGGGGACAGGGGTCTACAATGAGCAGTTCTTC. Protein: CASSPLVGTGVYNEQFF.

V is TRBV6-5 and J is TRBJ1-4, with D maybe TRBD1 (6 bases). In germline, CDR1 is MNHEY, CDR2 SVGAGI. V lost 6 bases and J 8 bases, leaving 10 bases between the germline ends. This CDR3 has 12 residues. The CDR3 bases are TGTGCCAGCAGAGGGGACAAAGAAAAACTGTTTTTT. The encoded protein is CASRGDKEKLFF.

This clone was found once. The rearrangement uses TRBV10-3 and TRBJ1-2, with 7 bases identical to TRBD1. The CDR3 is 13 amino acids. Germline CDR1 ENHRY, CDR2 SYGVKD. The junction had 3 bases not matched to a gene; V was cut back by 5 bases and J by 3 bases. CDR3 in DNA: TGTGCCATCAGTCCCGACAGGGACTATGGCTACACCTTC. It codes for CAISPDRDYGYTF.